This TCR beta chain stems from a study of T cells in Graves' hyperthyroidism and ophthalmopathy (dated by TCRdb to the late 2010s). Study-level background: Peripheral blood was sampled at the time of initial diagnosis, prior to any treatment. The paper describes TCR Vbeta CDR3 sequencing of about 140 peripheral blood samples, made up of 40 to 45 ophthalmopathy patients, around 78 hyperthyroidism patients and about 17 progressor patients. Prospective prediction of ophthalmopathy was tested in an independent validation cohort of about 19 hyperthyroidism patients and 15 to 17 patients who later progressed to ophthalmopathy. After sampling, hyperthyroidism patients received methimazole starting at 30 mg daily, and ophthalmopathy patients received high-dose intravenous methylprednisolone. The approximately 98 discovery patients were randomly divided into training and test sets at a 7:3 ratio. To identify distinguishing TCR V-J signatures, a discovery cohort of 100 or so patients was used, comprising 40 to 45 with Graves' ophthalmopathy and some 57 with stable Graves' hyperthyroidism. In addition, the study compared T-cell repertoires in thyroid tissue and in blood from about 6 Graves' hyperthyroidism patients. Here is what the overall study found, with its caveats: Most expanded thyroid clonotypes (frequency above 0.001) were also detected in blood, suggesting blood repertoires may reflect thyroid immune responses. In validation, progression to ophthalmopathy was predicted by the model with roughly 69% sensitivity and roughly 76% specificity, a median of around 6.5 months before onset. Sample size was not statistically predetermined, and investigators were not blinded to group allocation. In cross-validation, a model built on a 13 V-J signature told ophthalmopathy apart from stable hyperthyroidism with 85% to 90% sensitivity and about 81% specificity, and in testing the same model reached 80%/75%.

The TCR beta CDR3 regions were amplified from RNA transcripts. The TCR CDR3 was subjected to a first round of RT-PCR using the HTBI primer set and the Qiagen OneStep RT-PCR kit. The libraries were constructed in a second round of multiplex PCR and then size-selected and purified. The libraries were sequenced on an Illumina HiSeq2000 using paired-end 100 bp reads. The paper's data handling went like this. SOAPnuke was used to process the raw data, with reads discarded if the reads contained adapters or uncalled bases, had a mean Phred below 15, or lacked an exact constant-primer or identifier match. High-quality paired reads were merged using COPE v1.2.5, and each unique nucleotide sequence was defined as a clonotype. Clonotypes were aligned to IMGT TRBV, TRBD and TRBJ reference segments using MiTCR v1.1. The analysis included only V-J combinations with a frequency above 0.0001, which together covered around 99% of the repertoires. The TCS score was defined as the ratio of F50 (clonal expansion) to E x V (chaos), calculated using BLOSUM62-based TCRdist between CDR3 peptides within each V-J. Welch's t-statistics and random forest reduced 450 to 600 V-J features to 13, which were used in a naive Bayes classifier (R e1071). The similarity between thyroid and blood repertoires was quantified using the Morisita-Horn index. The public reads were reanalyzed by TCRdb: fastp trimming at Q25, MiXCR alignment, in-frame beta chains only. Rows merge per CDR3 protein into single entries with the most common DNA and genes. These V and J calls are TCRdb output, not the study's own analysis. The sample data list hundreds of thousands of distinct CDR3 sequences, and 30% to 40% of these were observed just once. Together, the top ten hold about a third of the sample.

This clonotype occurred a few times. The target of this receptor is not known. It has no much larger one-base neighbor in the sample; base qualities were not kept. Graves' hyperthyroidism was defined as stable when no progression to ophthalmopathy occurred over 18 months of follow-up. Hyperthyroidism patients were aged 18 to 65 years and newly diagnosed, with disease duration of less than 2 months. Patients with uncontrolled infections, other autoimmune diseases, pregnancy or lactation were excluded. Diagnoses were established on the basis of clinical symptoms, serum thyroxine and TRAb, thyroid ultrasound, and orbital computed tomography. PBMCs were separated from roughly 9.6 ml of fresh peripheral blood using Ficoll-Paque density gradient centrifugation. Total RNA was extracted using Trizol reagent, and RNA quality was assessed on an Agilent 2100 Bioanalyzer. CDR1 and CDR2 (LNHDA, SQIVND) derive from the germline V gene (reference sequence). The trim is 5 bases for V and 2 bases for J, with a gap of 16 bases between the germline ends. The CDR3 holds 15 amino acids from the cysteine to the phenylalanine. CDR3 DNA is the only sequence kept; it has 45 bases, read in frame from the first base.

This receptor chain uses TRBV19 and TRBJ2-7; a tentative D call is TRBD1 (5 bases match). The clonotype originates from a woman in her 40s with Graves' hyperthyroidism. The material sequenced was blood. The sequenced DNA is TGTGCCAGTAGTGCGACCTTCTGGGGCCCCTACGAGCAGTACTTC. It specifies CASSATFWGPYEQYF.